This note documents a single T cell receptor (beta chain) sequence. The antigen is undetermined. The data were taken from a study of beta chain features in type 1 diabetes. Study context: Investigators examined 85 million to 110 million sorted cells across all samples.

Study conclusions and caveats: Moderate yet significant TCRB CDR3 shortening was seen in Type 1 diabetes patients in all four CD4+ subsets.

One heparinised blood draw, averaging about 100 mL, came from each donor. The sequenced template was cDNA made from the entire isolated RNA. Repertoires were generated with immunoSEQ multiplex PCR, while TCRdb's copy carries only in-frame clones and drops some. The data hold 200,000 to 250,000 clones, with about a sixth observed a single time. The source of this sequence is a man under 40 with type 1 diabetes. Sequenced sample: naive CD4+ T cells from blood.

CDR3 sequence (DNA): TGTGCCAGCAGCCCCGATGCTGGGAGGGAGACCCAGTACTTC. Translation gives CASSPDAGRETQYF. The J gene is TRBJ2-5, the V gene TRBV7-9; the D gene is possibly TRBD2 (6 bases). From germline, CDR1 is SEHNR and CDR2 FQNEAQ (reference sequence). This CDR3 comprises 14 residues. Trimming removed 5 bases from V and 5 bases from J, with 15 bases in between.